Presented here are 8 T cell receptor delta chains from one specimen sequenced in a study of Vδ1+ human thymocytes. General study points: In the thymus, TRG and TRD repertoires looked highly polyclonal with Gaussian CDR3 lengths.

RNA was extracted from the cells and then reverse transcribed. CDR3 amplicons came from multiplex PCR with pooled V-gene forward and constant-region reverse primers. TCRdb processed the multiplex PCR reads again with the CATT caller. Of 80,000 or so delta-chain clones detected, approximately 34% appear once; the ten largest clones hold 0.2% to 0.3%. Their antigens are not known. The sample was Vdelta1+ gamma-delta thymocytes from the thymus. Sample subset: FACS-sorted CD3+ TCRalphabeta- TCRVdelta1+ TCRVdelta2- thymocytes. Receptor source: a boy under three years old who had congenital heart surgery.

The chain has TRDV1 and TRDJ1, with TRDD3 matching 13 bases. The CDR3 contains 20 residues. The V gene's germline CDR1 is TSWWSYY and CDR2 QGS. Trimming cost V 2 bases and J 10 bases; bases outside gene matches: 22. Here the CDR3 DNA reads TGTGCTCTTGGGGAAGAAGTTCCGAGTAGCGTTTACTGGGGGATACGGGTACTCATCTTT. Its protein product is CALGEEVPSSVYWGIRVLIF.

The V call is TRDV1, the J call TRDJ1, with D maybe TRDD3 (5 bases). CDR3 size: 14 residues. Trimming shortened V by 3 bases and J by 1 base, and 9 bases separated the two germline ends. CDR1 is TSWWSYY, CDR2 QGS, per germline. CDR3 amino acids: CALGDTGCTDKLIF. CDR3 DNA sequence: TGTGCTCTTGGGGATACTGGATGCACCGATAAACTCATCTTT.

The table lists this clone with a few counts. V is TRDV1 and J is TRDJ1; D perhaps matches TRDD3 (6 bases). The germline V gene encodes CDR1 TSWWSYY and CDR2 QGS. This CDR3 has 16 amino acids. Trimming removed 1 base from V and 1 base from J, with 13 bases in between. CDR3 coding DNA: TGTGCTCTTGGGGAACCCAGGGGGACTTGCACCGATAAACTCATCTTT. Its translation is CALGEPRGTCTDKLIF.

A word on this clone: This same CDR3 is encoded by further DNA sequences in the sample. The chain carries TRDV1 and TRDJ1, with D unclear. Germline assignment: CDR1 TSWWSYY and CDR2 QGS. The V gene lost 0 bases and the J gene lost 0 bases, with 5 bases spanning the gap. CDR3 length: 14 residues. This CDR3 reads CALGELSNTDKLIF. The CDR3, as DNA: TGTGCTCTTGGGGAACTTTCTAACACCGATAAACTCATCTTT.

J is TRDJ1 and V is TRDV1, with 7 bases that match TRDD3. J gave up 0 bases and V 0 bases, and 25 bases lay outside the gene matches. The CDR3 runs to 23 residues. The germline CDR1 and CDR2 sequences are TSWWSYY and QGS. The CDR3 spells CALGELVGPPSFVLGTYTDKLIF. DNA for the CDR3: TGTGCTCTTGGGGAACTAGTGGGGCCCCCCTCTTTTGTACTGGGGACGTACACCGATAAACTCATCTTT.

This clone was counted between two and nine times. V usage is TRDV1 and J usage is TRDJ1, with 7 bases matching TRDD2. Trimming took 3 bases from V and 0 from J; bases not matched to a gene: 7. Germline assignment: CDR1 TSWWSYY and CDR2 QGS. The length of the CDR3 is 16 residues. The CDR3 is CALGELIPSYTDKLIF. The CDR3 region has the DNA TGTGCTCTTGGGGAGTTGATCCCTTCCTACACCGATAAACTCATCTTT.

This chain connects TRDV1 to TRDJ1; no definite D call. The CDR3 totals 21 residues. Germline V CDR1 and CDR2: TSWWSYY, QGS. V gave up 5 bases and J gave up 0 bases, with 31 bases separating them. CDR3 in amino acids: CALGTRGSGARGPSYTDKLIF. For the CDR3, the DNA is TGTGCTCTTGGGACACGGGGTTCGGGAGCTCGGGGTCCCTCGTACACCGATAAACTCATCTTT.

The rearrangement joins TRDV1 to TRDJ1, with 8 bases lining up with TRDD3. J lost 4 bases, V lost 1 base, and 32 bases had no gene match. Germline CDR1 is TSWWSYY and CDR2 is QGS. This CDR3 is 24 amino acids long. CDR3 DNA sequence: TGTGCTCTTGGGGAACCAGAAGACGAAAAAAAAGAGGACGATTCTTGTACTGGGGGCGATAAACTCATCTTT. It encodes CALGEPEDEKKEDDSCTGGDKLIF.